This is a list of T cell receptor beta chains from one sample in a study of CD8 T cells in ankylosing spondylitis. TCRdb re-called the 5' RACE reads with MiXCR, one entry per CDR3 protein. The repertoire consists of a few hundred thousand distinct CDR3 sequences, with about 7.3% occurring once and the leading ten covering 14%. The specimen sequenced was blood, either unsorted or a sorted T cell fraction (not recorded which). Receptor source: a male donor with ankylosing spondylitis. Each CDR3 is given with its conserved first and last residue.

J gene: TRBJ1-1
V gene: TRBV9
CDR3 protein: CASSGPRTEAFF

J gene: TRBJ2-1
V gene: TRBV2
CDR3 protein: CASSDGAAPYNEQFF

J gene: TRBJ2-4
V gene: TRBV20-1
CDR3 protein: CSADTSGRNIQYF

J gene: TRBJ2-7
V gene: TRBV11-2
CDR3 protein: CASSLSGSNREQYF

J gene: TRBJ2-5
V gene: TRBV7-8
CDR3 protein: CASSSTGTIQETQYF

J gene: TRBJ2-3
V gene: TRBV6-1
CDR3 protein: CASSEDAGQGTDTQYF

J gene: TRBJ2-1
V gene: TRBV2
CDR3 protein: CASSVRGGVIHEQFF

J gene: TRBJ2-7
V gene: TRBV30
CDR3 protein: CAWTPGHLSREQYF

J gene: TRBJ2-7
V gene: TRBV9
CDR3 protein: CASSVDWGNAYEQYF

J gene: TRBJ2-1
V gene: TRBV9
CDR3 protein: CASSGVAEYNEQFF

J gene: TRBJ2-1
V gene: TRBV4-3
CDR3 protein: CASSQDPLGEQFF

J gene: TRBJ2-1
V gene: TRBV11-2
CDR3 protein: CASSLGWKNEQFF

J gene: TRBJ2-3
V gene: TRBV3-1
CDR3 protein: CASSPSPEFTDTQYF

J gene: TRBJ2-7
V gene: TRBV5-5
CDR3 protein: CASSLASYEQYF

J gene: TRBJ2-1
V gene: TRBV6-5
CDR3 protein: CASSYGGSYNEQFF

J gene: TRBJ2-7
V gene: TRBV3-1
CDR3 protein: CASSQRLLYEQYF

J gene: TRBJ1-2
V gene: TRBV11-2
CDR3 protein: CASSSDTTGALYGYTF

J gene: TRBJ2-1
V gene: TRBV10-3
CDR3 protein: CAISLNNEQFF

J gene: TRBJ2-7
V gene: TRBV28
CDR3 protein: CASSLGRQIAYEQYF

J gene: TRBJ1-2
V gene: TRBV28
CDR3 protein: CASSGTNLYGYTF

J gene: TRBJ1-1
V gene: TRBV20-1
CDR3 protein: CSAREPAYNTEAFF

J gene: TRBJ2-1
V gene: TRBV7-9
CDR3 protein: CASRTGSFLSYNEQFF

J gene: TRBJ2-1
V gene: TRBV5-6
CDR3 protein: CASRVLSSYNEQFF

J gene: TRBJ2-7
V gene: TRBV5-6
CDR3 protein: CASSPGAQGAYEQYF

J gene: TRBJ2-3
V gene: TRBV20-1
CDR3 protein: CSARDVGAAGDTQYF

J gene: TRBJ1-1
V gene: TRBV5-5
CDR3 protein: CASSLDRNPEAFF

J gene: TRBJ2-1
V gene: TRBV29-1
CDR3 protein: CSARGLAGYNEQFF

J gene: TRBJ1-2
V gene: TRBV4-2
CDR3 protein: CASSPNRGYGYTF

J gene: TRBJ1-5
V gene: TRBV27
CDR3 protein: CASSIGTGTGQPQHF

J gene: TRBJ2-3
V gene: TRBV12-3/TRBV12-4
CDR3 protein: CASSLTGYRTDTQYF

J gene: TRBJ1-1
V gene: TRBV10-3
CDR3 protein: CAISGDRYTEAFF

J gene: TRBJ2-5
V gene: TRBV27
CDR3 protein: CASRAGLAGALETQYF

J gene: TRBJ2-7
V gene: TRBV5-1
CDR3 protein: CASSLEGAGSSYEQYF

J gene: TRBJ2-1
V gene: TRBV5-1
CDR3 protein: CASRPEDRARNNEQFF

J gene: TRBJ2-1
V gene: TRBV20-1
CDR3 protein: CSALMRTYNEQFF

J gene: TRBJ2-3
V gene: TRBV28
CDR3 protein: CATFLQGTTDTQYF

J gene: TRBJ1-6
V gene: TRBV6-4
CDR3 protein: CASRVRGGELSPLHF

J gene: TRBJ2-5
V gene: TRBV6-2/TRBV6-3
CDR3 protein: CASSQGRREGETQYF

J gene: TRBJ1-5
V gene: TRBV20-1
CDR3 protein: CSARERDRVSNQPQHF

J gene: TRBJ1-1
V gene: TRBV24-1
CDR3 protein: CATSANSNRANTEAFF

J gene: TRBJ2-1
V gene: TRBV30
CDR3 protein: CAWSVKGSYNEQFF